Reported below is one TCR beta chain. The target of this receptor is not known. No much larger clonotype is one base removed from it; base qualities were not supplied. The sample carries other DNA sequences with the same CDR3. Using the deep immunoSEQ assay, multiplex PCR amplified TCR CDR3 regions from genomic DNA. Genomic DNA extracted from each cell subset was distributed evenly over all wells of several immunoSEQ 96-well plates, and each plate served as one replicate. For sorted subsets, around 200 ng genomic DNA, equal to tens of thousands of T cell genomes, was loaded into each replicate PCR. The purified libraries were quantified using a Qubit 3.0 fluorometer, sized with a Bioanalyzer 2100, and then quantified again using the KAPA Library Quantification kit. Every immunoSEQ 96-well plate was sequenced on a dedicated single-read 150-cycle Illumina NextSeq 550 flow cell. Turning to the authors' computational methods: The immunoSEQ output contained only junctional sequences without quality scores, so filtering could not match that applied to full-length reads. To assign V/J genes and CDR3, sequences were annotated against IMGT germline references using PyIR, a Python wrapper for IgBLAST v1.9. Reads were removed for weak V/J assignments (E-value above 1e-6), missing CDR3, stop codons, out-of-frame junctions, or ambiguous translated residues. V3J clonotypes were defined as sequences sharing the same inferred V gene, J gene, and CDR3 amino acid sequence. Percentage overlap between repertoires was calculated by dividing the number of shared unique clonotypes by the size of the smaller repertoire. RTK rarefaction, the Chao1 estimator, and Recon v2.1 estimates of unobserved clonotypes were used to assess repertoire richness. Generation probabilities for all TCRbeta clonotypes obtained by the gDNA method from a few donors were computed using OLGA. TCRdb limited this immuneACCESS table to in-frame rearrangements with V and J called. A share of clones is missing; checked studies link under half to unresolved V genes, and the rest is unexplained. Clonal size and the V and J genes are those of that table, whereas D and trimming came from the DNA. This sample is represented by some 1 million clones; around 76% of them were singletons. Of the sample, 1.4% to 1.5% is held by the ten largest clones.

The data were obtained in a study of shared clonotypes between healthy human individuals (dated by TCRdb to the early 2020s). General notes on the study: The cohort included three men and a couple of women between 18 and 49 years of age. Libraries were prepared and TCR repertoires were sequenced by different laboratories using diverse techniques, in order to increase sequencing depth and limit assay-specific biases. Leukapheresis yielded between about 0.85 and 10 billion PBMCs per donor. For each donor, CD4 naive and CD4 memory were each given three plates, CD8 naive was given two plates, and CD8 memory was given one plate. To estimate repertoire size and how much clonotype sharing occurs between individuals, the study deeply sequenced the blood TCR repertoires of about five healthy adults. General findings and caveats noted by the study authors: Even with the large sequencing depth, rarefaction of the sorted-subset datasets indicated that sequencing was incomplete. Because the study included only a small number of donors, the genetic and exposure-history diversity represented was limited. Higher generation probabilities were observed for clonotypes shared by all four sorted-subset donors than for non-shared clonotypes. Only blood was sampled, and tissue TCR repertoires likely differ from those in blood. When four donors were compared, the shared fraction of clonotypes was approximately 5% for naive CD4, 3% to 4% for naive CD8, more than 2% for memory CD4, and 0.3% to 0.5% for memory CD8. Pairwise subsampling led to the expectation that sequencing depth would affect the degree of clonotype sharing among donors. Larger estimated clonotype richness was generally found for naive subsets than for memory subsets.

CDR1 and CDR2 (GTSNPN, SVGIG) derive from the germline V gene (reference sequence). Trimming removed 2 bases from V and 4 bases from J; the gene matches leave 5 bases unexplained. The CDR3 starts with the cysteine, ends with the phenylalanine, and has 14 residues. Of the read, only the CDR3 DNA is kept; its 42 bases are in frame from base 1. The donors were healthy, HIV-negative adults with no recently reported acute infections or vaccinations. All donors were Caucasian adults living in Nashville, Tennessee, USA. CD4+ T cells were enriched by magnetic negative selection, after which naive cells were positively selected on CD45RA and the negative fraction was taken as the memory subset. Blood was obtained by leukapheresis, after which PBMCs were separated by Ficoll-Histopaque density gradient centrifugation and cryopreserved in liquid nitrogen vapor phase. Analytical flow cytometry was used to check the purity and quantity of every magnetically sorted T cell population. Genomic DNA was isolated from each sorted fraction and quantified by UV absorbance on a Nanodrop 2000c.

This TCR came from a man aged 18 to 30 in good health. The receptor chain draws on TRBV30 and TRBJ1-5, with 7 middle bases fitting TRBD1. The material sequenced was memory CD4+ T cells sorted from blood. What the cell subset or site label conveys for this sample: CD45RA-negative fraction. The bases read TGTGCCTGGAGTCAGGGACAGCGTAATCAGCCCCAGCATTTT. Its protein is CAWSQGQRNQPQHF. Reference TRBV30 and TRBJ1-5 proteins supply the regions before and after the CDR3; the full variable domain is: SQTIHQWPATLVQPVGSPLSLECTVEGTSNPNLYWYRQAAGRGLQLLFYSVGIGQISSEVPQNLSASRPQDRQFILSSKKLLLSDSGFYLCAWSQGQRNQPQHFGDGTRLSIL.